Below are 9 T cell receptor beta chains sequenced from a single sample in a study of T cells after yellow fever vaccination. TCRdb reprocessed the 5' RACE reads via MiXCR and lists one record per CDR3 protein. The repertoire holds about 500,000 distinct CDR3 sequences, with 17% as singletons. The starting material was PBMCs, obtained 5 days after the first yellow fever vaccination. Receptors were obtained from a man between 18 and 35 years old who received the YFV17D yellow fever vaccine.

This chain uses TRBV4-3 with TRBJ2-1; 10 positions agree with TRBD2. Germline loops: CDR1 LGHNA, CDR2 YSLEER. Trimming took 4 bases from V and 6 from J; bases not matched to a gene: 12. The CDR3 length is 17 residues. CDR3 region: CASSRWGISGGANEQFF. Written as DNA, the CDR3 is TGCGCCAGCAGCCGGTGGGGGATAAGCGGGGGGGCCAATGAGCAGTTCTTC.

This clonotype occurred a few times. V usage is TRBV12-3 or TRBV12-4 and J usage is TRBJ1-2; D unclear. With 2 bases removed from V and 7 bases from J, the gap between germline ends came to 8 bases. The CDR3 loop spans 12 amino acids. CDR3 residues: CASSLSWVGYTF. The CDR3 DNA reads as TGTGCCAGCAGTTTATCGTGGGTTGGCTACACCTTC.

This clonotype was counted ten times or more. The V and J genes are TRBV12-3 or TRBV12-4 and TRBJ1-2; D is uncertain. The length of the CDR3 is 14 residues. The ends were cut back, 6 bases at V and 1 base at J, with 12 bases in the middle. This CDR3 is CASSPSAVNYGYTF. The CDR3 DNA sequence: TGTGCCAGCAGCCCTTCCGCGGTTAACTATGGCTACACCTTC.

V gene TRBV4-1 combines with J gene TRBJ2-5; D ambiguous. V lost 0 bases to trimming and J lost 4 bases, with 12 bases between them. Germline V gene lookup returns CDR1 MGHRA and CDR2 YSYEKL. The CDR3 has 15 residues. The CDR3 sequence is CASSQDAFGRETQYF. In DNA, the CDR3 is TGCGCCAGCAGCCAAGATGCCTTTGGGCGAGAGACCCAGTACTTC.

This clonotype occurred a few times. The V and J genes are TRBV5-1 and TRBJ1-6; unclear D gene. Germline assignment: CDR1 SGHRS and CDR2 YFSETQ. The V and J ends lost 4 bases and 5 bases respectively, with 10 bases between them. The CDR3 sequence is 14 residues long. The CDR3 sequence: CASSPGRNNSPLHF. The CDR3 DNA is TGCGCCAGCAGCCCCGGACGGAATAATTCACCCCTCCACTTT.

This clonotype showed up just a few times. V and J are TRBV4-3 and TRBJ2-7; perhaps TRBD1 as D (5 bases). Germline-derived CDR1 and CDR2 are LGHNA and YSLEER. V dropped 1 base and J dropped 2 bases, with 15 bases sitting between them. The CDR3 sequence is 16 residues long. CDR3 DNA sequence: TGCGCCAGCAGCCAAGGGGGAACAGGTGTCCCCTACGAGCAGTACGTC. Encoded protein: CASSQGGTGVPYEQYV.

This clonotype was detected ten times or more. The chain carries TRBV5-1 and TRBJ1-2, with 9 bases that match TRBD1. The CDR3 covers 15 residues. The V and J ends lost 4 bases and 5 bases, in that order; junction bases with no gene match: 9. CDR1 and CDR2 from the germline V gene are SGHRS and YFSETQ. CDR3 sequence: CASSPGQGVTYGYTF. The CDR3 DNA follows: TGCGCCAGCAGCCCGGGACAGGGAGTGACGTATGGCTACACCTTC.

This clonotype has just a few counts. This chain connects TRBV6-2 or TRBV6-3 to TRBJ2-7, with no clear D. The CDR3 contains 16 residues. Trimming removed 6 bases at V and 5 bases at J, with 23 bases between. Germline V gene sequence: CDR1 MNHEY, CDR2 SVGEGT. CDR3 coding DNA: TGTGCCAGCAGGTCCCTATATTCAGATGGGAACGACGAGCAGTACGTC. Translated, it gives CASRSLYSDGNDEQYV.

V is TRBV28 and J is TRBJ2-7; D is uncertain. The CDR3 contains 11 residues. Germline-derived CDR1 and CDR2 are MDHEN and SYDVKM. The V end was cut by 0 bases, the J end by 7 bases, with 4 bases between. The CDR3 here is CASSLWEEQYF. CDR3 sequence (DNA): TGTGCCAGCAGTTTATGGGAGGAGCAGTACTTC.